This TCR beta chain was observed in a study of immune cell composition in non-small cell lung cancer. Across the whole study: Lung adenocarcinoma or squamous carcinoma made up most tumours.

The data were produced by immunoSEQ multiplex PCR, yet TCRdb's version contains in-frame clones alone and is incomplete. The data hold around 6,400 clones, with 70% to 90% observed a single time. The normal lung sample lay at least 3 cm, and maximally far, from the tumour. Frozen unsorted single-cell suspensions supplied the genomic DNA. General study results and limits: It was not proven that tumour-reactive clones equal dominant tumour-associated clones. Squamous carcinomas (roughly 80%) more often had tumour-associated clones >0.5% than adenocarcinomas (roughly 35%).

Germline V gene sequence: CDR1 MNHEY, CDR2 SMNVEV (reference sequence). Trimming stripped 0 bases from V and 7 bases from J, with 9 bases between. This CDR3 comprises 14 residues. In the case of this clone: What it binds is not known.

The sample was non-adjacent lung tissue. The TCR originated in a human donor with non-small cell lung cancer. The genes are TRBV27 and TRBJ1-4, with D possibly TRBD1 on 5 matching bases. In nucleotides, the CDR3 is TGTGCCAGCAGTTTATCTTGGGGCGTTGAAAAACTGTTTTTT. Its protein is CASSLSWGVEKLFF. Drawing the rest from reference TRBV27 and TRBJ1-4, the complete variable domain is EAQVTQNPRYLITVTGKKLTVTCSQNMNHEYMSWYRQDPGLGLRQIYYSMNVEVTDKGDVPEGYKVSRKEKRNFPLILESPSPNQTSLYFCASSLSWGVEKLFFGSGTQLSVL.